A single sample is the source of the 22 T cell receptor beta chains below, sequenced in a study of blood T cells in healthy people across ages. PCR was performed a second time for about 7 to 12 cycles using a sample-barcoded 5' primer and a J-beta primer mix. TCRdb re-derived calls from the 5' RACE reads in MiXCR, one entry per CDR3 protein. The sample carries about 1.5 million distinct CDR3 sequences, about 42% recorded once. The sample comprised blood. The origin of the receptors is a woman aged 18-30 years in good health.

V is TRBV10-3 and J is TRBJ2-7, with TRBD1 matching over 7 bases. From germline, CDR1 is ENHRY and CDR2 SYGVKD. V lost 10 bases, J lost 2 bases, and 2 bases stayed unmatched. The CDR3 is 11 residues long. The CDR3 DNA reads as TGTGCCAGTGGACAGGCCTACGAGCAGTACTTC. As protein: CASGQAYEQYF.

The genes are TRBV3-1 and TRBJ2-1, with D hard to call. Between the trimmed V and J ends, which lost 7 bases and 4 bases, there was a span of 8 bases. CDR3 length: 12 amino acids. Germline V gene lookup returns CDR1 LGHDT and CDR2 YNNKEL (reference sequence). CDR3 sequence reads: CASKGVYNEQFF. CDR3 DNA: TGTGCCAGCAAAGGAGTTTACAATGAGCAGTTCTTC.

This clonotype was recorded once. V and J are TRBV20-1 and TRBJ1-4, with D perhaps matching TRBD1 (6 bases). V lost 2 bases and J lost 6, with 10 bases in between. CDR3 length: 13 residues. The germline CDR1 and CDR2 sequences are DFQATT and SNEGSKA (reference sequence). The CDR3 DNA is TGCAGTGCTAGAAGGGCAGGGGATGAAAAACTGTTTTTT. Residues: CSARRAGDEKLFF.

The CDR3 is CASSLGGHTEAFF. CDR3 nucleotides: TGTGCCAGCAGTTTAGGGGGTCACACTGAAGCTTTCTTT. The chain joins TRBV27 to TRBJ1-1; the D gene is possibly TRBD1 (5 bases). The CDR3 extends over 13 amino acids. Germline CDR1 and CDR2: MNHEY and SMNVEV (reference sequence). The V end was cut by 2 bases, the J end by 3 bases, with 7 bases between.

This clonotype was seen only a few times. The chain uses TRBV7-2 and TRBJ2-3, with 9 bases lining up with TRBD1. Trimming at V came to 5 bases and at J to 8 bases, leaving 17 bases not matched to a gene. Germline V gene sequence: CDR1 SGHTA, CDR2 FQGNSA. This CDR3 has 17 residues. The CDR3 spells CASSLSTGTGLQGTQYF. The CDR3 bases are TGTGCCAGCAGCCTGAGCACCGGGACAGGGCTCCAGGGTACGCAGTATTTT. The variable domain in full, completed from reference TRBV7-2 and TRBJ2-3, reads GAGVSQSPSNKVTEKGKDVELRCDPISGHTALYWYRQSLGQGLEFLIYFQGNSAPDKSGLPSDRFSAERTGGSVSTLTIQRTQQEDSAVYLCASSLSTGTGLQGTQYFGPGTRLTVL.

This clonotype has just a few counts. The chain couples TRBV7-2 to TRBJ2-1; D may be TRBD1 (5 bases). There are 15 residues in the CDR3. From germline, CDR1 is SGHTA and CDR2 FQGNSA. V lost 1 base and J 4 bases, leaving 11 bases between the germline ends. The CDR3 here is CASSLEVGPYNEQFF. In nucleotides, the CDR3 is TGTGCCAGCAGCTTAGAAGTGGGGCCGTACAATGAGCAGTTCTTC. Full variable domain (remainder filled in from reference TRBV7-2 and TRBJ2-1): GAGVSQSPSNKVTEKGKDVELRCDPISGHTALYWYRQSLGQGLEFLIYFQGNSAPDKSGLPSDRFSAERTGGSVSTLTIQRTQQEDSAVYLCASSLEVGPYNEQFFGPGTRLTVL.

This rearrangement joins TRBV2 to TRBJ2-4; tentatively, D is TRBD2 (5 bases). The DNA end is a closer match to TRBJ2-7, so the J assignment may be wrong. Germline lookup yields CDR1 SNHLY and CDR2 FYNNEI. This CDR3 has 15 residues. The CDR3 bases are TGTGCCAGCGCAGATCGGGCTTTGAGCGGTGACGAGCAGTACTTC. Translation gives CASADRALSGDEQYF.

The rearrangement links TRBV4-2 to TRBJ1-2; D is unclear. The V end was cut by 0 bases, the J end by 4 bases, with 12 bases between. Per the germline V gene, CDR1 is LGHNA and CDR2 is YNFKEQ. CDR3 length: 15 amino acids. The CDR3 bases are TGTGCCAGCAGCCAAGACGGTCAGACTATCTATGGCTACACCTTC. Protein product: CASSQDGQTIYGYTF.

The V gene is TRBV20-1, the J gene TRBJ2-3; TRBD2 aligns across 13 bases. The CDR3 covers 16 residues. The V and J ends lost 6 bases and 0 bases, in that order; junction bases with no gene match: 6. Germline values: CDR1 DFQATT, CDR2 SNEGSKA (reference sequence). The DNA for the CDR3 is TGCAGTGCGAGCGGGACTAGCGGGGCTAGCACAGATACGCAGTATTTT. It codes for CSASGTSGASTDTQYF.

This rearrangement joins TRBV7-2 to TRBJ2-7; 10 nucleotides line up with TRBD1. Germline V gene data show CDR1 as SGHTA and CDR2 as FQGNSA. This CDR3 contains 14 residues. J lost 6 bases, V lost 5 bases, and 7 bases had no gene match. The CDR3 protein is CASSLGTGAFEQYF. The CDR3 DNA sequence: TGTGCCAGCAGCCTAGGGACAGGGGCTTTCGAGCAGTACTTC.

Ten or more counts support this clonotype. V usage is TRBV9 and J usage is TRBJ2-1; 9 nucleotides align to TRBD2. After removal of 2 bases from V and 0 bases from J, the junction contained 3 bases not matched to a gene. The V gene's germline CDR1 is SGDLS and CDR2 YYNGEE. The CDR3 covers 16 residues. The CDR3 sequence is CASSVSGGSSYNEQFF. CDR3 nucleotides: TGTGCCAGCAGCGTTAGCGGGGGAAGCTCCTACAATGAGCAGTTCTTC.

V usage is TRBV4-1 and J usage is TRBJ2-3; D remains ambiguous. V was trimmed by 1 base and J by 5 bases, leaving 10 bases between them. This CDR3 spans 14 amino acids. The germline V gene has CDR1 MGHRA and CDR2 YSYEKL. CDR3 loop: CASSQVGLKDTQYF. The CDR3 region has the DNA TGCGCCAGCAGCCAAGTCGGGCTTAAAGATACGCAGTATTTT.

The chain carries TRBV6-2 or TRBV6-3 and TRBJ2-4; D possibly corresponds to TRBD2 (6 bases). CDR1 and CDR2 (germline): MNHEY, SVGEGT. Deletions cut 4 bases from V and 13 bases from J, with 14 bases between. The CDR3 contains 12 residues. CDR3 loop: CASSWDLGEQYF. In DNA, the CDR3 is TGTGCCAGCAGTTGGGACTTGGGTGAGCAGTACTTC.

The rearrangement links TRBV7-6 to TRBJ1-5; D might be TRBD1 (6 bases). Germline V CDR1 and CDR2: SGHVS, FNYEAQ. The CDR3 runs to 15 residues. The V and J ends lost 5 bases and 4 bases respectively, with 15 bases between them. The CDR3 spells CASSEYRAPNQPQHF. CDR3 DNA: TGTGCCAGCAGCGAGTACAGGGCCCCTAATCAGCCCCAGCATTTT.

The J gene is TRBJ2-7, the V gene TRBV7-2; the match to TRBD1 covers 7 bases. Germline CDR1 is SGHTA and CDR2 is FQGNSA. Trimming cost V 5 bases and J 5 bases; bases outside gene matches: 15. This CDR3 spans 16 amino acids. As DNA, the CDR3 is TGTGCCAGCAGCCCCCGTCCCGGGACAGAATTCCACGAGCAGTACTTC. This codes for CASSPRPGTEFHEQYF. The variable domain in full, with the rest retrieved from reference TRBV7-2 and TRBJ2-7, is GAGVSQSPSNKVTEKGKDVELRCDPISGHTALYWYRQSLGQGLEFLIYFQGNSAPDKSGLPSDRFSAERTGGSVSTLTIQRTQQEDSAVYLCASSPRPGTEFHEQYFGPGTRLTVT.

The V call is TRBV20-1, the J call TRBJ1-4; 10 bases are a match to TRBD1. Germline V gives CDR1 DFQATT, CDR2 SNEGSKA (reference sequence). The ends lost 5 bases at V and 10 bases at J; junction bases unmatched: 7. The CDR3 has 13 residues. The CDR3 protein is CSAGGQGLGKLFF. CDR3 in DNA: TGCAGTGCTGGGGGACAGGGGTTGGGAAAACTGTTTTTT.

Here the CDR3 DNA reads TGTGCCAGCAGCGTAGGGACCATACGGGGCACTGAAGCTTTCTTT. This gives the protein CASSVGTIRGTEAFF. The chain recombines TRBV9 with TRBJ1-1; D call uncertain. V lost 0 bases to trimming and J lost 4 bases, with 13 bases between them. From germline, CDR1 is SGDLS and CDR2 YYNGEE. CDR3 length equals 15 residues.

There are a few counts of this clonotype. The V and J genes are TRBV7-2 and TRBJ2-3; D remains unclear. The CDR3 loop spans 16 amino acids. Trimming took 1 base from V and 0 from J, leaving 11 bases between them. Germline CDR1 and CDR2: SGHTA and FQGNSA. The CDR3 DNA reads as TGTGCCAGCAGCTTAGGGCTATCCTCTAGCACAGATACGCAGTATTTT. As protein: CASSLGLSSSTDTQYF.

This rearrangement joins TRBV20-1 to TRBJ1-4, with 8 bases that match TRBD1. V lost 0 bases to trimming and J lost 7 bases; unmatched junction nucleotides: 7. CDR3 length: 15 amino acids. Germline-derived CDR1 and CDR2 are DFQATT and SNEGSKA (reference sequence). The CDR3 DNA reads TGCAGTGCTAGAGATGCAGGGGGCAGGGGTGAAAAACTGTTTTTT. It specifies CSARDAGGRGEKLFF.

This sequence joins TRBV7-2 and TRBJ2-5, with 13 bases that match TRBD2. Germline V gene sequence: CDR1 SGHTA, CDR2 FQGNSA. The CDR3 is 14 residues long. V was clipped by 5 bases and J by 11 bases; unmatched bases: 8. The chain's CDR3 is CASSISGLAGSQYF. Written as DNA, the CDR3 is TGTGCCAGCAGCATATCGGGACTAGCGGGATCTCAGTACTTC.

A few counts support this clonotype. As DNA, the CDR3 is TGCGCCAGCAGCCAAGACGTCGACAGGGGCTACACCTTC. Residues: CASSQDVDRGYTF. The gene calls are TRBV4-3 and TRBJ1-2; D might be TRBD1 (6 bases). V was clipped by 0 bases and J by 8 bases, with 10 bases between them. The germline V gene has CDR1 LGHNA and CDR2 YSLEER. The CDR3 is 13 amino acids.

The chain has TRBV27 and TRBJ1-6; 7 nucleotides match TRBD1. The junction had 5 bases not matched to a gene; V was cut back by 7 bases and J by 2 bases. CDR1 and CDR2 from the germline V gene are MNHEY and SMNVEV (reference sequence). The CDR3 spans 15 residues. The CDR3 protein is CASTTGAAYNSPLHF. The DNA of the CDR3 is TGTGCCAGCACCACAGGGGCGGCCTATAATTCACCCCTCCACTTT.